Below, 21 T cell receptor beta chains from the same sample are listed, as sequenced in a study of OX40 agonist ivuxolimab in advanced cancers. The library was generated by the immunoSEQ multiplex PCR assay. Drawn from immuneACCESS, this table holds only the in-frame rearrangements with V and J called that TCRdb kept. Clones are partly lost; checked studies trace under half to an unresolved V gene and leave the rest unexplained. In all, the sample holds 70,000 or so clones, and 75% to 95% of those were seen once. The ten largest clonotypes hold under 0.6% of the sample. The starting material was CD4+ or CD8+ T cells sorted from blood, obtained in a trial of the OX40 agonist ivuxolimab. All receptors derive from an adult with an advanced solid tumor such as melanoma, head and neck, liver or kidney cancer.

V usage is TRBV7-9 and J usage is TRBJ2-7; 12 bases match TRBD2. CDR1 is SEHNR and CDR2 is FQNEAQ in the germline V gene (reference sequence). CDR3 size: 16 residues. With V trimmed by 4 bases and J by 7 bases, 11 bases remained unmatched. CDR3 loop: CASSSHRLAGAGEQYF. The CDR3 DNA follows: TGTGCCAGCAGCTCCCACCGACTAGCGGGAGCGGGTGAGCAGTACTTC.

This chain connects TRBV19 to TRBJ2-7; 11 positions agree with TRBD2. Germline CDR1 reads LNHDA; CDR2 reads SQIVND (reference sequence). V gave up 6 bases and J gave up 3 bases; unmatched junction bases: 4. The CDR3 is 14 amino acids. CDR3 residues: CASRAGTSGYEQYF. The CDR3 bases are TGTGCCAGTAGGGCCGGGACTAGCGGCTACGAGCAGTACTTC.

This chain links TRBV6-1 with TRBJ2-2, with D perhaps given as TRBD1 or TRBD2 (5 bases each). The CDR3 covers 15 residues. Per germline, CDR1 MNHNS and CDR2 SASEGT. V dropped 8 bases and J dropped 4 bases, with 17 bases sitting between them. CDR3 DNA: TGTGCCAGCGGGCGGACTGTAGGGGCCACCGGGGAGCTGTTTTTT. Protein: CASGRTVGATGELFF.

The rearrangement links TRBV18 to TRBJ2-1; 7 nucleotides match TRBD2. CDR1 is KGHSH, CDR2 LQKENI, per germline. There are 16 residues in the CDR3. Trimming took 3 bases from V and 7 from J; bases not matched to a gene: 12. The CDR3 DNA sequence: TGTGCCAGCTCACCTCCGTGGGGGGGGTCAGGTAATGAGCAGTTCTTC. Amino acids: CASSPPWGGSGNEQFF.

The chain uses TRBV2 and TRBJ2-4, with D unclear. CDR3 length equals 14 residues. Germline CDR1 and CDR2: SNHLY and FYNNEI. V lost 8 bases, J lost 0 bases, and 11 bases lay in between. CDR3 sequence reads: CASGEQLAKNIQYF. Here the CDR3 DNA reads TGTGCCAGCGGAGAACAGCTAGCCAAAAACATTCAGTACTTC.

This chain uses TRBV7-2 with TRBJ2-1; D is unclear. V dropped 1 base and J dropped 5 bases, with 6 bases sitting between them. Per germline, CDR1 SGHTA and CDR2 FQGNSA. There are 13 residues in the CDR3. CDR3 DNA sequence: TGTGCCAGCAGCTTAGGACTCAACAATGAGCAGTTCTTC. Translating gives CASSLGLNNEQFF.

This clone was found once. This chain connects TRBV5-4 to TRBJ2-7; 10 bases are shared with TRBD1. Germline V CDR1 and CDR2: SGHNT, YYREEE (reference sequence). V dropped 9 bases and J dropped 3; count of bases not matched to a gene: 9. CDR3 length: 14 amino acids. The CDR3 DNA reads TGTGCCACGACAGGGGGCGCTCCCCGCTACGAGCAGTACTTC. Residues: CATTGGAPRYEQYF.

The gene calls are TRBV6-5 and TRBJ1-5; a weak D match, TRBD1 (5 bases). Germline CDR1 MNHEY, CDR2 SVGAGI. There are 15 residues in the CDR3. The V and J ends lost 6 bases and 3 bases respectively, with 15 bases between them. The CDR3 DNA reads TGTGCCAGCAGACCCGGGACGGACGACAATCAGCCCCAGCATTTT. This encodes CASRPGTDDNQPQHF.

This clone showed up just once. The rearrangement links TRBV20-1 to TRBJ2-1; D gene uncertain. Trimming took 5 bases from V and 4 from J, leaving 6 bases between them. The germline V gene has CDR1 DFQATT and CDR2 SNEGSKA (reference sequence). This CDR3 comprises 11 residues. The CDR3 protein is CSASQYNEQFF. For the CDR3, the DNA is TGCAGTGCTTCTCAGTACAATGAGCAGTTCTTC.

The J gene is TRBJ2-7, the V gene TRBV18, with unresolved D. Germline V gives CDR1 KGHSH, CDR2 LQKENI. The ends were cut back, 3 bases at V and 3 bases at J, with 12 bases in the middle. The CDR3 extends over 14 amino acids. The CDR3 DNA is TGTGCCAGCTCACCTGAACTGGACCGCTACGAGCAGTACTTC. Translated, it gives CASSPELDRYEQYF.

The chain links TRBV11-3 to TRBJ2-5; D unresolved. The V end was cut by 3 bases, the J end by 0 bases, with 8 bases between. CDR1 and CDR2 from the germline V gene are SGHNT and YENEEA. The CDR3 sequence is 14 residues long. CDR3 residues: CASSFSADQETQYF. The CDR3 DNA reads as TGTGCCAGCAGCTTCAGTGCGGACCAAGAGACCCAGTACTTC.

The V call is TRBV5-6, the J call TRBJ2-1; D might be TRBD1 (6 bases). This CDR3 has 15 amino acids. CDR1 and CDR2 from the germline V gene are SGHDT and YYEEEE. V lost 4 bases to trimming and J lost 9 bases, with 20 bases between them. CDR3 loop: CASSQLGTWGIEQFF. For the CDR3, the DNA is TGTGCCAGCAGCCAACTGGGGACATGGGGCATTGAGCAGTTCTTC.

Many counts were recorded for this clone. The gene calls are TRBV13 and TRBJ2-7; no clear D gene. The CDR3 length is 15 residues. V was shortened by 0 bases and J by 0 bases, with 9 bases between the two germline ends. Germline CDR1 reads PRHDT; CDR2 reads FYEKMQ (reference sequence). The CDR3 loop reads CASSLGSFSSYEQYF. CDR3 sequence (DNA): TGTGCCAGCAGCTTAGGGAGTTTTAGCTCCTACGAGCAGTACTTC.

This chain uses TRBV27 with TRBJ2-3; D gene uncertain. Looked up from germline, CDR1 is MNHEY and CDR2 is SMNVEV (reference sequence). This CDR3 has 15 residues. Trimming took 8 bases from V and 5 from J, leaving 20 bases between them. CDR3 loop: CASSLGSPGRDTQYF. CDR3 in DNA: TGTGCCAGCTCCCTGGGGTCCCCCGGCAGAGATACGCAGTATTTT.

The genes are TRBV25-1 and TRBJ2-3; 14 bases map to TRBD2. The CDR3 sequence is 17 residues long. Germline CDR1 MGHDK, CDR2 SYGVNS. With V trimmed by 4 bases and J by 4 bases, 7 bases remained unmatched. The CDR3, as DNA: TGTGCCAGCAGTGGGCGGACTAGCGGGAGGATCCCAGATACGCAGTATTTT. Its protein is CASSGRTSGRIPDTQYF.

The chain has TRBV4-2 and TRBJ1-5; no clear D. CDR3 length equals 13 residues. The germline V and J ends were trimmed by 5 bases and 6 bases, with 11 bases remaining between them. From germline, CDR1 is LGHNA and CDR2 YNFKEQ. CDR3 in DNA: TGTGCCAGCAGCGAGGACCGGCTTCAGCCCCAGCATTTT. It is translated as CASSEDRLQPQHF.

The V gene is TRBV7-8, the J gene TRBJ2-6; D is uncertain. Germline V gene lookup returns CDR1 SGHVS and CDR2 FQNEAQ. CDR3 length: 15 residues. The V end lost 5 bases, the J end lost 1 base, and 9 bases lay between the germline ends. The CDR3 reads CASSRDFSGANVLTF. The CDR3 coding sequence is TGTGCCAGCAGCCGTGACTTTTCTGGGGCCAACGTCCTGACTTTC.

V is TRBV5-1 and J is TRBJ1-3, with D uncertain. CDR1 is SGHRS and CDR2 is YFSETQ in the germline V gene. Trimming took 1 base from V and 3 from J, leaving 11 bases between them. The CDR3 loop spans 15 amino acids. The CDR3 here is CASSLMPEDGNTIYF. The CDR3 region has the DNA TGCGCCAGCAGCTTGATGCCAGAGGATGGAAACACCATATATTTT.

The CDR3 nucleotides read TGCGCCAGCAGCCAAGATTTCACCCCTGAGCAGTTCTTC. Translating it yields CASSQDFTPEQFF. V gene TRBV4-1 combines with J gene TRBJ2-1, with D unclear. From germline, CDR1 is MGHRA and CDR2 YSYEKL. The ends were cut back, 0 bases at V and 9 bases at J, with 9 bases in the middle. The CDR3 runs to 13 residues.

The chain is built from TRBV18 and TRBJ2-5; either TRBD1 or TRBD2 may supply D (5 bases each). The length of the CDR3 is 14 residues. The germline CDR1 and CDR2 sequences are KGHSH and LQKENI. Trimming removed 6 bases from V and 0 bases from J, with 11 bases in between. As DNA, the CDR3 is TGTGCCAGCTCCCCCGGGACGCACCAAGAGACCCAGTACTTC. Protein sequence: CASSPGTHQETQYF.

In DNA, the CDR3 is TGTGCCAGCAGCTTTCACAGGGGTCAGCCCCAGCATTTT. Protein sequence: CASSFHRGQPQHF. This sequence joins TRBV7-2 and TRBJ1-5; TRBD1 aligns across 7 bases. After removal of 3 bases from V and 6 bases from J, the junction contained 2 bases not matched to a gene. CDR1 SGHTA and CDR2 FQGNSA come from the germline V gene. The CDR3 has 13 amino acids.